These T cell receptor beta chains were read from a single sample in a study of Ad26.COV2.S vaccination and SARS-CoV-2 variants. The data were produced by immunoSEQ multiplex PCR, yet TCRdb's version contains in-frame clones alone and is incomplete. The table includes around 350,000 clones, 92% detected once. This specimen was peripheral blood, taken after recovery from COVID-19. The receptor set was obtained from a human donor who had recovered from COVID-19. CDR3s include the opening cysteine and the closing phenylalanine or tryptophan.

TRBV27 | CASRDQLNQPQHF
TRBV12-5 | CASGEGTRGTSEKLFF
TRBV13 | CASTPRQGQGGYTF
TRBV11-2 | CASSLAGFVSEQFF
TRBV7-9 | CASSRGGQPQHF
TRBV9 | CASSVEIAGPTDTQYF
TRBV3-1/TRBV3-2 | CASSQDIPLGGVYTDTQYF
TRBV25-1 | CASRKPGQGHTGELFF
TRBV7-8 | CASSPHDYGYTF
TRBV7-9 | CASSPRRTVNTEAFF
TRBV10-3 | CAISETGTGSADDGYTF
TRBV1 | CTSSDGTSGGRSTGELFF
TRBV11-2 | CASTSGRIEAFF
TRBV27 | CASSLRGGGSQPQHF
TRBV12-3/TRBV12-4 | CASSLEGGGELFF
TRBV30 | CAWSVNYRAPRSYEQYF
TRBV19 | CASSPGGVQPQHF
TRBV3-1/TRBV3-2 | CASSQGARTEAFF
TRBV4-3 | CASSQDGGITEAFF
TRBV11-2 | CASSRTSANWGEQFF
TRBV6-5 | CASSYSITGLRGGYTF
TRBV12-5 | CASGWASGANVLTF
TRBV5-1 | CASSLDMSSGNTIYF
TRBV18 | CASSPDVPDTEAFF
TRBV10-3 | CAINRVGELFF
TRBV6-5 | CASSRTEKTDTQYF
TRBV5-5 | CASSPGGSTDTQYF
TRBV7-2 | CASSLMGNTEAFF
TRBV19 | CASSRLAEAFF
TRBV7-6 | CASSLERRSGANVLTF
TRBV6-2/TRBV6-3 | CASSDRVNQPQHF
TRBV12-5 | CASGLRLGNSPLHF
TRBV12-3/TRBV12-4 | CASSFEKYGYTF
TRBV14 | CASSQGTASNSPLHF
TRBV19 | CASSQFRGRAPLHF
TRBV2 | CASSEAGTRITDTQYF
TRBV2 | CASRVTGGEQYF
TRBV4-1 | CASSQGTANYGYTF